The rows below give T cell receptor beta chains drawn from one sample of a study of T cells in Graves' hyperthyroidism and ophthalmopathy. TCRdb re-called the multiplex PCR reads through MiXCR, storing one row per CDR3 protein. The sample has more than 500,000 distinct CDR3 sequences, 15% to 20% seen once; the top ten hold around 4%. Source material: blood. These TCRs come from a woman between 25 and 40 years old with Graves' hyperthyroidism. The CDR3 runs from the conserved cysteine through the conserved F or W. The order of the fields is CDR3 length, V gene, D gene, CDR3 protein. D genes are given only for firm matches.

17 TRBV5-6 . CASWFGQGGRTYNEQFF
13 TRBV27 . CASSLAAGYPVLF
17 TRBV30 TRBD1 CAWSAVSTGGRNYGYTF
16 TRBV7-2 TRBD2 CASSPGLAGPTDTQYF
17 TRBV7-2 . CASSLGPAGGSSYEQYF
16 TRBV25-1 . CASSEGGVGYQETQYF
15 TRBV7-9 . CASTLVLLTSYEQYF
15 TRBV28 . CASSLPRDQPYEQYF
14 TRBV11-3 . CASSLRGEGNEQFF
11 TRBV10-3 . CAISPGDEQFF
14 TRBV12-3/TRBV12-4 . CASSFRVSYYEQYF
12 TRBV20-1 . CSARTGGQPQHF
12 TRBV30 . CACRDTSYEQYF
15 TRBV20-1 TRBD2 CSARGTSGISGELFF
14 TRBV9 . CASSVDVGGGEQYF
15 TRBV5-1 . CASSQTSHYTDTQYF
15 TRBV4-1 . CASSHLAGPGYEQYF
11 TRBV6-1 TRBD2 CASKAGGEQFF